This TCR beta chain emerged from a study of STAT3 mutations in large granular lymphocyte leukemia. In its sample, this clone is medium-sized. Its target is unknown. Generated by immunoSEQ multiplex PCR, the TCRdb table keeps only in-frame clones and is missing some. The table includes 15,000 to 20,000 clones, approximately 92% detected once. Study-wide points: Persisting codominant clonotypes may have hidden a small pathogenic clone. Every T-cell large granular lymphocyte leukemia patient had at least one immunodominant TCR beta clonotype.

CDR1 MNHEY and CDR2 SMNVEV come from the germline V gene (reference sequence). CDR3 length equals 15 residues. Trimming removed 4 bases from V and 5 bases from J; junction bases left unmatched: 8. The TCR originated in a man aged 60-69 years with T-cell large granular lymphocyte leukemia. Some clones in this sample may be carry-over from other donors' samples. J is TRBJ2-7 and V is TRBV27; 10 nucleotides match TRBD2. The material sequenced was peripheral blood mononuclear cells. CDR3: CASSSLLAGVDEQYF. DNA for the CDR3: TGTGCCAGCAGTTCCCTGCTAGCGGGAGTGGACGAGCAGTACTTC.